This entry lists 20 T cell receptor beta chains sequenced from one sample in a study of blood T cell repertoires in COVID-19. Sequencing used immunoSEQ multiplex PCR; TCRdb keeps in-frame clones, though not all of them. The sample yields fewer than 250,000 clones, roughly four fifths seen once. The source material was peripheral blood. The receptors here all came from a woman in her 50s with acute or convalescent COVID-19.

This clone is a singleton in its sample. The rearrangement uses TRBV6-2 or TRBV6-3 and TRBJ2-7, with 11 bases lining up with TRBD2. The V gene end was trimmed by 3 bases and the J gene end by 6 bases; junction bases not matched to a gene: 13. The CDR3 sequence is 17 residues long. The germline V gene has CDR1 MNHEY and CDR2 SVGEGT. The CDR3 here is CASSYGSPRGLAVEQYF. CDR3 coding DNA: TGTGCCAGCAGTTATGGGTCCCCCCGGGGACTAGCGGTCGAGCAGTACTTC.

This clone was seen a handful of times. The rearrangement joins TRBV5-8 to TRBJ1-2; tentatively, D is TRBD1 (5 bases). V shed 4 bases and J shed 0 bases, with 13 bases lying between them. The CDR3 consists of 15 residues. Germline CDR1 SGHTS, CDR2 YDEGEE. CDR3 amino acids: CASSTYSGTNYGYTF. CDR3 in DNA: TGTGCCAGCAGCACGTACTCAGGGACTAACTATGGCTACACCTTC.

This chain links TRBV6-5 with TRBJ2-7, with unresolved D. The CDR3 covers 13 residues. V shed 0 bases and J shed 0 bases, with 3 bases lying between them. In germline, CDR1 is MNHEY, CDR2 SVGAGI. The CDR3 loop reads CASSYSGSYEQYF. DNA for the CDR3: TGTGCCAGCAGTTACTCCGGCTCCTACGAGCAGTACTTC.

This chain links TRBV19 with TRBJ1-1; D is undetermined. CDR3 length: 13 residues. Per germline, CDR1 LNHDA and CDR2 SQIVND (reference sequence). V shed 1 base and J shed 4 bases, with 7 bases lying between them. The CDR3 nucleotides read TGTGCCAGTAGTATAGGAGGGTCCACTGAAGCTTTCTTT. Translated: CASSIGGSTEAFF.

Written as DNA, the CDR3 is TGTGCCAGCAGCTTGGGGGAAGGGGTTCGATCCTTGGAGACCCAGTACTTC. Protein: CASSLGEGVRSLETQYF. The chain links TRBV5-8 to TRBJ2-5; D may be TRBD1 (5 bases). From germline, CDR1 is SGHTS and CDR2 YDEGEE. Trimming shortened V by 0 bases and J by 5 bases, and 20 bases separated the two germline ends. The CDR3 has 17 residues.

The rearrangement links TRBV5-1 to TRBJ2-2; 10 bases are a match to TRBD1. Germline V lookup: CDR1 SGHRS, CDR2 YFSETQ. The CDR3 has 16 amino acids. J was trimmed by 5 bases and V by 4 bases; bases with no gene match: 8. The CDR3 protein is CASSQSWTGGTGELFF. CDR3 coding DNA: TGCGCCAGCAGCCAATCCTGGACAGGGGGGACCGGGGAGCTGTTTTTT.

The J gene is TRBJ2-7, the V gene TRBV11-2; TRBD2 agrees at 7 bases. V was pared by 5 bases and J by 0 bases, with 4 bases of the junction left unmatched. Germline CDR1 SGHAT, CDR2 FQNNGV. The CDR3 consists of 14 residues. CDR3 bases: TGTGCCAGCAGCCCACAGCGGGGCTCCTACGAGCAGTACTTC. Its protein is CASSPQRGSYEQYF.

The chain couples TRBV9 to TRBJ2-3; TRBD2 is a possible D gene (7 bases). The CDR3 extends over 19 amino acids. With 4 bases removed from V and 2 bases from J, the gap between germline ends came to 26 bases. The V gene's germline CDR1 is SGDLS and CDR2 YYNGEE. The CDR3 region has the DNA TGTGCCAGCAGCTCCCACGGGGGGCTCTACTTAGACCTCACAGATACGCAGTATTTT. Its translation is CASSSHGGLYLDLTDTQYF.

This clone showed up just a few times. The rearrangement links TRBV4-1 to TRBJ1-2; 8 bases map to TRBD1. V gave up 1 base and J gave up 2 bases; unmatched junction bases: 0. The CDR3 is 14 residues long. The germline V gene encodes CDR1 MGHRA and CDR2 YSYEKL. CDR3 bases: TGCGCCAGCAGCCAAGGGACAGGGAACTATGGCTACACCTTC. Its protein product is CASSQGTGNYGYTF.

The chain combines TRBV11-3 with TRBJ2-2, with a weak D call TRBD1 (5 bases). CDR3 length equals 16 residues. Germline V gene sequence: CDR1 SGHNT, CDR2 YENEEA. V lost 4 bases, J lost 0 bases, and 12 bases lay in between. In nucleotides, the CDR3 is TGTGCCAGCAGCTCTGGACACAACGCGAACACCGGGGAGCTGTTTTTT. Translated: CASSSGHNANTGELFF.

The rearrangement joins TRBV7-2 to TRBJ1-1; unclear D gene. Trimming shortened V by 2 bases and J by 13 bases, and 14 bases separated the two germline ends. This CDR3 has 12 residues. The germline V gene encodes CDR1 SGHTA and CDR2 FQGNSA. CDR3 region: CASSLYSGVDFF. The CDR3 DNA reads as TGTGCCAGCAGCTTATATTCCGGGGTCGATTTCTTT. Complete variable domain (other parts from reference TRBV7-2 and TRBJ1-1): GAGVSQSPSNKVTEKGKDVELRCDPISGHTALYWYRQSLGQGLEFLIYFQGNSAPDKSGLPSDRFSAERTGGSVSTLTIQRTQQEDSAVYLCASSLYSGVDFFGQGTRLTVV.

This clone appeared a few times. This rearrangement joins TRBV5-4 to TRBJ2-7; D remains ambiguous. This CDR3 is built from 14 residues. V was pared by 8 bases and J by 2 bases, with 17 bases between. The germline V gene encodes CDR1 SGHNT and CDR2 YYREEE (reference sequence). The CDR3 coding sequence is TGTGCCAGTCACTCCGACCTAGGCCCCTACGAGCAGTACTTC. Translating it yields CASHSDLGPYEQYF.

For the CDR3, the DNA is TGTGCCAGCAGCTTACAGGTCAATTCACCCCTCCACTTT. The encoded protein is CASSLQVNSPLHF. The V call is TRBV5-4, the J call TRBJ1-6; D is perhaps TRBD1 (5 bases). V was pared by 2 bases and J by 7 bases, with 7 bases between. Looked up from germline, CDR1 is SGHNT and CDR2 is YYREEE (reference sequence). This CDR3 has 13 residues.

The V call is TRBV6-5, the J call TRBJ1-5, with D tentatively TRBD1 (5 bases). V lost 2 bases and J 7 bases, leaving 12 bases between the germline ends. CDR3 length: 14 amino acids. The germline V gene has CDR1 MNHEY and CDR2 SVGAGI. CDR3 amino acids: CASSYVQGGQPQHF. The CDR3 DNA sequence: TGTGCCAGCAGTTACGTTCAGGGCGGCCAGCCCCAGCATTTT.

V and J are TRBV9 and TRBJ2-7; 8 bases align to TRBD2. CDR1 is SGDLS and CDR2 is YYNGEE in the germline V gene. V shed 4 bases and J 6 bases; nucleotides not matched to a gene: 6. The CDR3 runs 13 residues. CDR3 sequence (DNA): TGTGCCAGCAGCCCGGGGGGGGGAGGCGAGCAGTACTTC. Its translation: CASSPGGGGEQYF.

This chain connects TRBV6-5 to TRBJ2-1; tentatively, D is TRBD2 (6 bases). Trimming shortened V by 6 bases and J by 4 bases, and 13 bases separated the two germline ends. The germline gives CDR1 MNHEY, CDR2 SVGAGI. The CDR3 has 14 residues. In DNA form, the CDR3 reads TGTGCCAGCAGATTACGGCGGGGTTACAATGAGCAGTTCTTC. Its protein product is CASRLRRGYNEQFF.

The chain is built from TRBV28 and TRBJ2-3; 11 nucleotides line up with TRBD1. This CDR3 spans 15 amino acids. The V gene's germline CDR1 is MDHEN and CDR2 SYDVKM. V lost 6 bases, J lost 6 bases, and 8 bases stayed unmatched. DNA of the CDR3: TGTGCCAGCAGCCCTACCGGGACAGGGGGGGATACGCAGTATTTT. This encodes CASSPTGTGGDTQYF.

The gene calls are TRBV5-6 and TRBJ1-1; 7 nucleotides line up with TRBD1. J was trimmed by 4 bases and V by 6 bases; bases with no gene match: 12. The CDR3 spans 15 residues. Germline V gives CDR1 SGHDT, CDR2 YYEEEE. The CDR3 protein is CASIRRGRGGTEAFF. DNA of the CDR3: TGTGCCAGCATTAGGAGGGGGCGCGGCGGCACTGAAGCTTTCTTT.

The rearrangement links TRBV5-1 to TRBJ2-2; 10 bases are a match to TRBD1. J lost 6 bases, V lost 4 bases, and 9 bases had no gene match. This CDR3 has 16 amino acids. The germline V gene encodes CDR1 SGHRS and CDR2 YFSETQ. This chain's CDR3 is CASSDGGDRGAGELFF. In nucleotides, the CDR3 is TGCGCCAGCAGCGATGGAGGGGACAGGGGTGCCGGGGAGCTGTTTTTT.

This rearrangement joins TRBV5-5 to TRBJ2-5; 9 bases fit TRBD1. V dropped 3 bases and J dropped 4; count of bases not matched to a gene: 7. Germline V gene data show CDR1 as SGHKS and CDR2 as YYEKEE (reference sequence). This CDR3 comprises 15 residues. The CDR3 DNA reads TGTGCCAGCAGCTCCGGGGGGACAGGGTCAGAGACCCAGTACTTC. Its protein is CASSSGGTGSETQYF.